This T cell receptor (beta chain) was identified during a study of control samples from healthy donors and cancer patients. Some clones are missing from TCRdb's copy, which holds only in-frame ones; the method was immunoSEQ multiplex PCR. The repertoire table contains roughly 200,000 clones. Germline V gene lookup returns CDR1 MNHEY and CDR2 SVGAGI. Trimming took 7 bases from V and 8 from J, leaving 11 bases between them. This CDR3 is built from 11 residues. The chain uses TRBV6-5 and TRBJ1-2, with D perhaps TRBD1 (6 bases). The material sequenced was blood. The TCR sequence derives from a woman in her 30s in good health. The CDR3 loop reads CASTGGLGYTF. The CDR3 bases are TGTGCCAGCACTGGGGGGCTCGGCTACACCTTC.